This T cell receptor (beta chain) is drawn from a study of cytomegalovirus exposure and HLA in healthy donors. In the PCR, 60 Vbeta and 13 Jbeta primers were used. The table came from immunoSEQ multiplex PCR; TCRdb's copy has only in-frame clones and leaves some out. The data contain about 140,000 clones, 70% to 80% of them seen just once; the ten biggest clones take up roughly 2%. Notes on the study in general: The study labeled 150 or so TCR beta chains cytomegalovirus-associated. Most TCR sequences proved rare, with some public TCRs found in many donors.

This clone was detected only once. The antigen remains unidentified. The V and J ends lost 3 bases and 4 bases, in that order; junction bases with no gene match: 9. The length of the CDR3 is 18 residues. Per the germline V gene, CDR1 is MNHNS and CDR2 is SASEGT. The gene calls are TRBV6-1 and TRBJ2-7, with 16 bases matching TRBD2. This receptor was obtained from a woman aged 60-75 years in good health and CMV-seropositive. Source material: PBMCs. The CDR3: CASSDAGTSGRAGYEQYF. CDR3 nucleotide sequence: TGTGCCAGCAGTGACGCCGGGACTAGCGGGAGGGCCGGGTACGAGCAGTACTTC.